The clone carrying this TCR beta chain was seen ten or more times. These data belong to a study of neurological immune-mediated disorders. MiXCR, applied by TCRdb to the 5' RACE reads, yields one record per CDR3 protein. The sample carries around 51,000 distinct CDR3 sequences, about 13% recorded once. Time point defined: longitudinal time-point 3. Germline CDR1 is KGHDR and CDR2 is SFDVKD. V was clipped by 9 bases and J by 3 bases, with 14 bases between them. The length of the CDR3 is 14 residues. The chain recombines TRBV24-1 with TRBJ2-1, with D possibly TRBD1 on 6 matching bases. The TCR sequence derives from a male donor with HTLV-1-associated myelopathy (HAM/TSP). The sample consisted of PBMCs. CDR3 coding DNA: TGTGCCACCTCCGGGACACCAAGCTACAATGAGCAGTTCTTC. It yields the protein CATSGTPSYNEQFF.